The 10 T cell receptor beta chains in this list originate from one sample, sequenced in a study of Ad26.COV2.S vaccination and SARS-CoV-2 variants. Profiled with immunoSEQ multiplex PCR; TCRdb holds only in-frame clones, not every one. The sample shows about 350,000 clones, about 88% of them seen only once. Sample treatment: roughly 18 received Ad26.COV2.S at low or high dose, single or two shots; several received placebo; per-sample allocation not given. Specimens were obtained on day 63 following the first vaccine or placebo injection. The material sequenced was peripheral blood, taken in a trial of Ad26.COV2.S vaccine versus placebo. These receptors all stem from a person between 18 and 65 years old who received the Ad26.COV2.S COVID-19 vaccine or a placebo.

This chain joins TRBV19 and TRBJ2-1, with 7 positions matching TRBD2. In germline, CDR1 is LNHDA, CDR2 SQIVND (reference sequence). This CDR3 has 17 amino acids. Trimming cost V 2 bases and J 0 bases; bases outside gene matches: 7. The DNA for the CDR3 is TGTGCCAGTAGTATACCCCTAGCGGCTAGCTCCTACAATGAGCAGTTCTTC. Amino acids: CASSIPLAASSYNEQFF. Together with reference TRBV19 and TRBJ2-1, the CDR3 gives the full variable domain: DGGITQSPKYLFRKEGQNVTLSCEQNLNHDAMYWYRQDPGQGLRLIYYSQIVNDFQKGDIAEGYSVSREKKESFPLTVTSAQKNPTAFYLCASSIPLAASSYNEQFFGPGTRLTVL.

V gene TRBV2 combines with J gene TRBJ2-1; D uncertain. The V gene's germline CDR1 is SNHLY and CDR2 FYNNEI. This CDR3 has 13 residues. V was trimmed by 3 bases and J by 8 bases, leaving 11 bases between them. CDR3 in amino acids: CASSEGGQYEQFF. The CDR3, as DNA: TGTGCCAGCAGTGAGGGCGGCCAGTATGAGCAGTTCTTC.

The chain carries TRBV19 and TRBJ1-5; D uncertain. The CDR3 is 15 amino acids. Deletions cut 3 bases from V and 0 bases from J, with 9 bases between. The germline V gene encodes CDR1 LNHDA and CDR2 SQIVND (reference sequence). CDR3: CASSIEAGSNQPQHF. The CDR3 coding sequence is TGTGCCAGTAGTATTGAGGCGGGTAGCAATCAGCCCCAGCATTTT.

The V gene is TRBV7-6, the J gene TRBJ2-7, with 9 bases aligning to TRBD1. With V trimmed by 7 bases and J by 3 bases, 10 bases remained unmatched. This CDR3 has 15 residues. Per the germline V gene, CDR1 is SGHVS and CDR2 is FNYEAQ. CDR3 protein: CASTSQTGGDYEQYF. As DNA, the CDR3 is TGTGCCAGCACTAGCCAGACAGGGGGGGACTACGAGCAGTACTTC.

The chain combines TRBV19 with TRBJ2-1; no clear D gene. Germline V gives CDR1 LNHDA, CDR2 SQIVND (reference sequence). Trimming pared 3 bases from V and 10 bases from J, leaving 10 bases between. The CDR3 sequence is 12 residues long. CDR3 in amino acids: CASSILRTEQFF. The CDR3 nucleotides are TGTGCCAGTAGTATTCTACGTACCGAGCAGTTCTTC. The full variable domain, its missing parts supplied by reference TRBV19 and TRBJ2-1, is DGGITQSPKYLFRKEGQNVTLSCEQNLNHDAMYWYRQDPGQGLRLIYYSQIVNDFQKGDIAEGYSVSREKKESFPLTVTSAQKNPTAFYLCASSILRTEQFFGPGTRLTVL.

This clone came up once. This rearrangement joins TRBV7-2 to TRBJ1-1, with D unresolved. CDR1 and CDR2 (germline): SGHTA, FQGNSA. This CDR3 region has 15 residues. V lost 5 bases, J lost 8 bases, and 21 bases lay in between. As DNA, the CDR3 is TGTGCCAGCAGCCCGGGGAGAGGGAGAGTAGTAGAAGCTTTCTTT. It codes for CASSPGRGRVVEAFF. The complete variable domain, with remaining parts taken from reference TRBV7-2 and TRBJ1-1, reads GAGVSQSPSNKVTEKGKDVELRCDPISGHTALYWYRQSLGQGLEFLIYFQGNSAPDKSGLPSDRFSAERTGGSVSTLTIQRTQQEDSAVYLCASSPGRGRVVEAFFGQGTRLTVV.

This clone came up once. The rearrangement links TRBV20-1 to TRBJ2-7; no reliable D call. The CDR3 spans 10 residues. Germline V CDR1 and CDR2: DFQATT, SNEGSKA (reference sequence). Trimming shortened V by 4 bases and J by 4 bases, and 5 bases separated the two germline ends. The CDR3 DNA reads as TGCAGTGCTACCCATTACGAGCAGTACTTC. Amino acids: CSATHYEQYF.

The chain carries TRBV21-1 and TRBJ1-4; the D call of TRBD1 is as the table states it, not checked on the DNA. TRBV21-1 has pseudogene status. The CDR3 is made up of 15 amino acids. CDR3 sequence reads: CASSKDDRGWEKLFF. CDR3 DNA: TGTGCCAGCAGCAAAGATGACAGGGGCTGGGAAAAACTGTTTTTT.

The J gene is TRBJ1-2, the V gene TRBV7-9, with D unresolved. CDR1 is SEHNR, CDR2 FQNEAQ, per germline (reference sequence). This CDR3 has 14 residues. V was pared by 0 bases and J by 5 bases, with 10 bases between. The CDR3: CASSLALAGYGYTF. In DNA form, the CDR3 reads TGTGCCAGCAGCTTAGCGCTGGCAGGATATGGCTACACCTTC.

This sequence joins TRBV27 and TRBJ2-3; D is uncertain. Looked up from germline, CDR1 is MNHEY and CDR2 is SMNVEV (reference sequence). V was cut by 3 bases and J by 2 bases, with 6 bases left in between. This CDR3 is built from 13 residues. DNA of the CDR3: TGTGCCAGCAGTTTCGCCGACACAGATACGCAGTATTTT. Protein: CASSFADTDTQYF.